The rows below give T cell receptor beta chains drawn from one sample of a study of T cell clones after liver transplantation. The protocol was immunoSEQ multiplex PCR, while the TCRdb copy is restricted to in-frame clones and leaves out a portion. The sample consists of more than 75,000 clones, over 80% of them appearing once. The sequencing used CD4+ T cells from blood, collected 45 to 47 months after liver transplant. The receptors were sampled from a human patient who received a liver transplant. Certain T cells may be donor cells from the graft. The CDR3 runs from the conserved cysteine through the conserved F or W. The D gene is left open where the match is weak. Size is omitted from some rows. Given values are once, few, many or a class for expanded clones.

TRBJ2-7 TRBV2 NA 13 TRBD2 TGTGCCAGCAGGGGAACCGGACTAGCCCAGCAGTACTTC CASRGTGLAQQYF
TRBJ2-7 TRBV28 NA 16 TRBD1 TGTGCCAGTGCTTCTACCGGGACAGGGGGTTTCGACGAGCAGTACTTC CASASTGTGGFDEQYF
TRBJ2-1 TRBV5-1 NA 15 NA TGCGCCAGCAGCTTGGATCGAGCGGACTACAATGAGCAGTTCTTC CASSLDRADYNEQFF
TRBJ1-1 TRBV7-2 NA 13 NA TGTGCCAGCAGCTACTACAGGGACACTGAAGCTTTCTTT CASSYYRDTEAFF
TRBJ2-7 TRBV28 NA 14 NA TGTGCCAGCAGTTTGGGGGGGGCCGGCTACGAGCAGTACTTC CASSLGGAGYEQYF
TRBJ2-7 TRBV6-1 NA 14 NA TGTGCCAGCAGTGAATGGCAGGGGAGCTACGAGCAGTACTTC CASSEWQGSYEQYF
TRBJ1-4 TRBV30 NA 12 NA TGTGCCTGGGGGGGGCTAGGCGAAAAACTGTTTTTT CAWGGLGEKLFF
TRBJ2-1 TRBV9 NA 14 TRBD2 TGTGCCAGCAGCCCGGGGGGACTTGACGGTGAGCAGTTCTTC CASSPGGLDGEQFF
TRBJ2-7 TRBV2 NA 13 NA TGTGCCAGCAGTGAACAAGCCACCTACGAGCAGTACTTC CASSEQATYEQYF
TRBJ1-2 TRBV6-6 NA 14 TRBD1 TGTGCCAGCAGCCCCACAGGGGTCGGCTATGGCTACACCTTC CASSPTGVGYGYTF
TRBJ2-7 TRBV7-9 NA 15 NA TGTGCCAGCAGCCCCCGGCCGTGGAGAGGGTTCGAGCAGTACTTC CASSPRPWRGFEQYF
TRBJ1-1 TRBV7-9 NA 18 TRBD1 TGTGCCAGCAGCTTATATTCGGGCAGGGGGCGACGTCAGGCGGCCGCTTTCTTT CASSLYSGRGRRQAAAFF
TRBJ1-2 TRBV28 NA 15 NA TGTGCCAGCAAGGTCAGGACCTCAGGGTCCTATGGCTACACCTTC CASKVRTSGSYGYTF
TRBJ2-7 TRBV5-1 NA 15 TRBD2 TGCGCCAGCAGCTTGGCCGTAAGCGGGAGGACCGAGCAGTACTTC CASSLAVSGRTEQYF
TRBJ1-5 TRBV6-6 many 15 TRBD1 TGTGCCAGCAGAGCCGGAGGGACAGGCAATCAGCCCCAGCATTTT CASRAGGTGNQPQHF
TRBJ1-2 TRBV11-2 NA 14 NA TGTGCCAGCAGCTTAGCGGGTCTCTCGGAAGGCTACACCTTC CASSLAGLSEGYTF
TRBJ1-1 TRBV6-6 NA 15 NA TGTGCCAGCAGTCCCTCGTGGGTCCAGAACACTGAAGCTTTCTTT CASSPSWVQNTEAFF
TRBJ1-1 TRBV18 NA 14 NA TGTGCCAGCTCACCAGAAACCAGCGGGACTGAAGCTTTCTTT CASSPETSGTEAFF
TRBJ1-1 TRBV4-3 NA 13 NA TGCGCCAGCAGCCAGGACTGGAACACTGAAGCTTTCTTT CASSQDWNTEAFF
TRBJ1-2 TRBV7-9 NA 13 NA TGTGCCAGCAGACAGGGCACAAACTATGGCTACACCTTC CASRQGTNYGYTF
TRBJ2-2 TRBV28 NA 12 NA TGTGCCAGCAGTTTAAGCACCGGGGAGCTGTTTTTT CASSLSTGELFF